This note documents a single T cell receptor beta chain sequence. Its antigen is undetermined. These data are taken from a study of shared clonotypes between healthy human individuals. Method: immunoSEQ multiplex PCR; TCRdb's copy keeps in-frame clones and lacks some. The data hold approximately 100,000 clones, with 68% observed a single time. Germline V gene sequence: CDR1 LNHDA, CDR2 SQIVND (reference sequence). The length of the CDR3 is 14 residues. V gave up 10 bases and J gave up 3 bases; unmatched junction bases: 8. Broader study findings: Only blood samples were collected, and tissue repertoires likely differ.

The authors combined CD45RO+ cells with CCR7-negative CD45RA+ TemRA cells as CD8 memory. Sequencing was performed on memory CD8+ T cells sorted from blood. Subset: CD45RO+ cells pooled with CCR7-negative TemRA cells. The chain links TRBV19 to TRBJ2-7; TRBD1 aligns across 11 bases. This clonotype was sampled from a woman in her thirties in good health. CDR3 region: CATEGGTGGYEQYF. CDR3 bases: TGTGCCACAGAAGGTGGGACAGGGGGCTACGAGCAGTACTTC.